This T cell receptor (beta chain) was retrieved from a study of neoadjuvant anti-PD-1 for oral cavity cancer. The time point here: after neoadjuvant nivolumab, at surgical resection. TCRdb's table, derived via immunoSEQ multiplex PCR, lists solely in-frame clones and lacks some. The table lists more than 8,000 clones, 64% of them singletons. This clone appeared a few times. The CDR3 consists of 14 residues. Germline trimming cut 1 base from V and 8 bases from J; bases unmatched to any gene: 3. Germline V gene lookup returns CDR1 SGHVS and CDR2 FQNEAQ. The sequences come from PBMCs, collected after nivolumab (anti-PD-1) treatment. This receptor was identified in a person aged 35-80 years with oral cavity squamous cell carcinoma. V usage is TRBV7-8 and J usage is TRBJ1-4, with 8 bases aligning to TRBD1. The CDR3 sequence is CASSLGTGREKLFF. The CDR3 DNA reads as TGTGCCAGCAGCTTAGGGACAGGGCGGGAAAAACTGTTTTTT.